A selection of T cell receptor beta chains follows, all from one sample in a study of T cells in Graves' hyperthyroidism and ophthalmopathy. TCRdb re-called the multiplex PCR reads with MiXCR, one entry per CDR3 protein. The repertoire holds approximately 400,000 distinct CDR3 sequences, with under 15% as singletons. The specimen was blood. Receptors were obtained from a woman in her 30s with Graves' hyperthyroidism. Both conserved end residues are trimmed from each CDR3. The D gene is left open where the match is weak.

d_call: NA
j_call: TRBJ2-7
v_call: TRBV29-1
cdr3_aa: SVAPKGYEQY

d_call: NA
j_call: TRBJ2-1
v_call: TRBV10-3
cdr3_aa: AIALVAYNEQF

d_call: NA
j_call: TRBJ1-5
v_call: TRBV12-5
cdr3_aa: ASAIDSNQPQH

d_call: TRBD2
j_call: TRBJ2-5
v_call: TRBV20-1
cdr3_aa: SARAPSGTSGSRGETQY

d_call: NA
j_call: TRBJ2-6
v_call: TRBV12-3/TRBV12-4
cdr3_aa: ASRLYSGANVLT

d_call: NA
j_call: TRBJ2-7
v_call: TRBV18
cdr3_aa: ASSPGGPGNEQY

d_call: NA
j_call: TRBJ1-1
v_call: TRBV28
cdr3_aa: ASRTGGVENTEAF

d_call: TRBD1
j_call: TRBJ1-4
v_call: TRBV12-3/TRBV12-4
cdr3_aa: ASSPTGGANEKLF

d_call: TRBD2
j_call: TRBJ2-1
v_call: TRBV27
cdr3_aa: ASSWAGGTYNEQF

d_call: TRBD2
j_call: TRBJ2-1
v_call: TRBV30
cdr3_aa: AWSAGTTYNEQF

d_call: TRBD2
j_call: TRBJ2-1
v_call: TRBV10-3
cdr3_aa: ASSLAGVSDEQF

d_call: NA
j_call: TRBJ2-7
v_call: TRBV4-1
cdr3_aa: ASSQDQGLRRYEQY

d_call: NA
j_call: TRBJ2-6
v_call: TRBV20-1
cdr3_aa: SANRAGANVLT

d_call: NA
j_call: TRBJ1-1
v_call: TRBV7-2
cdr3_aa: ASSLSGVNTEAF

d_call: NA
j_call: TRBJ2-7
v_call: TRBV5-6
cdr3_aa: ASSLGGVIYEQY

d_call: NA
j_call: TRBJ1-2
v_call: TRBV14
cdr3_aa: ASSQDSTIYGYT

d_call: TRBD2
j_call: TRBJ2-1
v_call: TRBV30
cdr3_aa: AWTVTSGPSHEQF

d_call: TRBD2
j_call: TRBJ2-1
v_call: TRBV20-1
cdr3_aa: SARPSGSYNEQF

d_call: NA
j_call: TRBJ2-2
v_call: TRBV19
cdr3_aa: ASREGAEREAGELF

d_call: TRBD1
j_call: TRBJ1-5
v_call: TRBV20-1
cdr3_aa: SAGQGESQPQH

d_call: NA
j_call: TRBJ2-3
v_call: TRBV30
cdr3_aa: AWMGQGRGTDTQY

d_call: TRBD1
j_call: TRBJ1-2
v_call: TRBV18
cdr3_aa: ASSPGGQGAYGYT

d_call: NA
j_call: TRBJ1-4
v_call: TRBV5-1
cdr3_aa: ASSQGTGNEKLF

d_call: TRBD2
j_call: TRBJ2-5
v_call: TRBV7-9
cdr3_aa: ASRHSGRGQETQY

d_call: TRBD1
j_call: TRBJ1-4
v_call: TRBV30
cdr3_aa: AWSHGTGSGKLF

d_call: TRBD2
j_call: TRBJ2-2
v_call: TRBV28
cdr3_aa: ASSLEFLAGALNTGELF

d_call: NA
j_call: TRBJ2-5
v_call: TRBV15
cdr3_aa: ATSRERRLETQY

d_call: NA
j_call: TRBJ1-1
v_call: TRBV7-2
cdr3_aa: ASSYRREGRNTEAF

d_call: NA
j_call: TRBJ1-2
v_call: TRBV7-2
cdr3_aa: ASSLVDGYT

d_call: TRBD1
j_call: TRBJ1-6
v_call: TRBV6-5
cdr3_aa: ASSYSAPGGLDSPLH

d_call: NA
j_call: TRBJ1-1
v_call: TRBV25-1
cdr3_aa: ASSTQGLQAF

d_call: NA
j_call: TRBJ2-7
v_call: TRBV27
cdr3_aa: ASSFSSSYEQY

d_call: TRBD2
j_call: TRBJ2-5
v_call: TRBV6-2/TRBV6-3
cdr3_aa: ASTEGRGLGKTQY

d_call: NA
j_call: TRBJ2-2
v_call: TRBV19
cdr3_aa: ASNIETDTGELF

d_call: TRBD1
j_call: TRBJ2-7
v_call: TRBV6-1
cdr3_aa: ASLGQGFHEQY